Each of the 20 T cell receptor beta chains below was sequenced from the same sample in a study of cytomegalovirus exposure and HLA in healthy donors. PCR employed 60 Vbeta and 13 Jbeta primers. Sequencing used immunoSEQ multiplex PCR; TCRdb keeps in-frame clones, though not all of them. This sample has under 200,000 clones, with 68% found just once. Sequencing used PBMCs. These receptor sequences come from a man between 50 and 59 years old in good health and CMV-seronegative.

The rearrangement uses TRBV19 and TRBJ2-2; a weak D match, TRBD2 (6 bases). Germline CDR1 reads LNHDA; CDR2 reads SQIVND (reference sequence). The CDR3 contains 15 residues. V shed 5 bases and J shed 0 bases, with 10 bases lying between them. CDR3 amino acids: CASSRGEANTGELFF. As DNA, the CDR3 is TGTGCCAGTAGTCGCGGGGAAGCGAACACCGGGGAGCTGTTTTTT.

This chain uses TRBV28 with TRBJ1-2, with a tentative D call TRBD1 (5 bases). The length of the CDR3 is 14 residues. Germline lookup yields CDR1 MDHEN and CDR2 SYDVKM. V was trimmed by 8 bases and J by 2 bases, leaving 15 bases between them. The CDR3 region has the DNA TGTGCCAGCCACTCTCTTGACAGAAACTATGGCTACACCTTC. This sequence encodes CASHSLDRNYGYTF.

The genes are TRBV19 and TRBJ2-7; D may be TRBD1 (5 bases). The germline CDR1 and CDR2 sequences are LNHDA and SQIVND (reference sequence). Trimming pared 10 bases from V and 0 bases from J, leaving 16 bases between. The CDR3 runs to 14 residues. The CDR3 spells CATAYRGSSYEQYF. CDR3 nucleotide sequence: TGTGCCACTGCGTATAGGGGAAGCTCCTACGAGCAGTACTTC.

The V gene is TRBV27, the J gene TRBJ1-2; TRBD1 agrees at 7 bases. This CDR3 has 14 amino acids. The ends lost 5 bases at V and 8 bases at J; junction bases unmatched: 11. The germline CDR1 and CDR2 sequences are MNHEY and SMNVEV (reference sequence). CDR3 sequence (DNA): TGTGCCAGCAGTGCAGACAGGGTAGGGAAAGGCTACACCTTC. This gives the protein CASSADRVGKGYTF.

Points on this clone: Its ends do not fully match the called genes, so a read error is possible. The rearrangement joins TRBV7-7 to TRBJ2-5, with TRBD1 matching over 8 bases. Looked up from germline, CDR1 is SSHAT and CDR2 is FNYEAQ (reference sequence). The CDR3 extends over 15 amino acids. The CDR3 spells CASSLVGQGSETQYF. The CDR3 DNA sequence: TGTGCTAGCAGCTTAGTAGGACAGGGTTCGGAGACCCAGTACTTC.

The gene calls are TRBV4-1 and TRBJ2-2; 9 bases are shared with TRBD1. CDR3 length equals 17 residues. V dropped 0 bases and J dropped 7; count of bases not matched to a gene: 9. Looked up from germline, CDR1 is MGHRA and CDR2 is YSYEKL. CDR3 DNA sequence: TGCGCCAGCAGCCAAGACCCCGGGACAGGGTACGTCGGGGAGCTGTTTTTT. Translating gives CASSQDPGTGYVGELFF.

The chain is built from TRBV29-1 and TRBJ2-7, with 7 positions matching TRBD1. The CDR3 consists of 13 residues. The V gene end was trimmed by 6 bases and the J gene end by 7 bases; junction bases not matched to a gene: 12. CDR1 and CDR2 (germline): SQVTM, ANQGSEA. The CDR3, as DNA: TGCAGCGTATCCACAGGGGTCCCTGTGGAGCAGTACTTC. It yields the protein CSVSTGVPVEQYF.

The CDR3 protein is CASGRGYQETQYF. In nucleotides, the CDR3 is TGTGCCAGCGGGCGGGGGTACCAAGAGACCCAGTACTTC. The rearrangement links TRBV9 to TRBJ2-5; the match to TRBD2 covers 7 bases. The germline gives CDR1 SGDLS, CDR2 YYNGEE. Trimming took 7 bases from V and 0 from J; bases not matched to a gene: 3. This CDR3 has 13 amino acids.

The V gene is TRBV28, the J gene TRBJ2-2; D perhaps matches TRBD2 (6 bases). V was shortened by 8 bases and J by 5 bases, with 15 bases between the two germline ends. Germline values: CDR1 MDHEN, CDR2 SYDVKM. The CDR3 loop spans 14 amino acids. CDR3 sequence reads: CASFTGVPTGELFF. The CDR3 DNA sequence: TGTGCCAGCTTTACGGGGGTCCCGACCGGGGAGCTGTTTTTT.

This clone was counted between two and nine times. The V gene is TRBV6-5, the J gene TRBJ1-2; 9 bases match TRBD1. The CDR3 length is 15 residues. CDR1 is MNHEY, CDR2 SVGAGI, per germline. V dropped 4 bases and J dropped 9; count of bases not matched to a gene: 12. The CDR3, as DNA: TGTGCCAGCAGTTCCCGGGGGGACAGGGTTATTAGCTACACCTTC. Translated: CASSSRGDRVISYTF.

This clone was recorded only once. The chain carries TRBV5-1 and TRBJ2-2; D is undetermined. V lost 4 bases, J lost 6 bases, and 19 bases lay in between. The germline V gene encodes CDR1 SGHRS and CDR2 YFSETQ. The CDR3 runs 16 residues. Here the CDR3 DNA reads TGCGCCAGCAGCCCCTCCTTGGCCGTAACCTCCGGGGAGCTGTTTTTT. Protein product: CASSPSLAVTSGELFF.

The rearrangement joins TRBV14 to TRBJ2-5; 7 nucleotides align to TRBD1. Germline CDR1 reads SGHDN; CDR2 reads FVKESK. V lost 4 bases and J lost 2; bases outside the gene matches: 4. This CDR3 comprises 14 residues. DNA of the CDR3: TGTGCCAGCAGCCCTGTGACAGGGCAAGAGACCCAGTACTTC. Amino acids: CASSPVTGQETQYF.

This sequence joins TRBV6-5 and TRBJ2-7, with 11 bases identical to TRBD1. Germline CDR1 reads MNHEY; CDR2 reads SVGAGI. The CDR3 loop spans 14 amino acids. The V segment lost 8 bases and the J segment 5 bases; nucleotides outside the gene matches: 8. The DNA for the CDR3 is TGTGCCAGCTTGGGGACAGGGGGTGACAACGAGCAGTACTTC. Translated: CASLGTGGDNEQYF.

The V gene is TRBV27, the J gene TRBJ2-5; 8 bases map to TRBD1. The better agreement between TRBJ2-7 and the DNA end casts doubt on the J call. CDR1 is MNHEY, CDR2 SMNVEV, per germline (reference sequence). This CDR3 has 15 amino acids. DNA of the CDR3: TGTGCCAGCAGTTTACCCGGGACAGGAACCTACGAGCAGTACTTC. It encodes CASSLPGTGTYEQYF.

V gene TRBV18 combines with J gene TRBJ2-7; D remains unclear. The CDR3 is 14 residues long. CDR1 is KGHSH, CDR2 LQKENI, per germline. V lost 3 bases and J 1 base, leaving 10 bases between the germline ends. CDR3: CASSPPRGSYEQYF. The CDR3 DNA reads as TGTGCCAGCTCACCCCCCCGCGGTTCCTACGAGCAGTACTTC.

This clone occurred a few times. The CDR3 DNA is TGTGCCAGCAGTAGGACTAGCGGGGGCCTCCAAGAGACCCAGTACTTC. It yields the protein CASSRTSGGLQETQYF. J is TRBJ2-5 and V is TRBV28; 13 nucleotides agree with TRBD2. The CDR3 is 16 amino acids. Germline lookup yields CDR1 MDHEN and CDR2 SYDVKM. Unmatched junction bases numbered 4, after V lost 5 bases and J lost 1 base.

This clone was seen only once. This CDR3 reads CASSHGQGGNTEAFF. CDR3 in DNA: TGTGCCAGCAGCCATGGACAGGGAGGGAACACTGAAGCTTTCTTT. V and J are TRBV4-2 and TRBJ1-1, with 8 bases lining up with TRBD1. V shed 3 bases, J shed 1 base, and the junction held 4 bases outside the gene matches. The CDR3 has 15 amino acids. Germline CDR1 LGHNA, CDR2 YNFKEQ.

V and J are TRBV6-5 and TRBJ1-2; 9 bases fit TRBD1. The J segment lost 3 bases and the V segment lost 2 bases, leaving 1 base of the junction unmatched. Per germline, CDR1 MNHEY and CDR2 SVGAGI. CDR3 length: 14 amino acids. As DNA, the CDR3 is TGTGCCAGCAGTTACCGGGACAGGGACTATGGCTACACCTTC. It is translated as CASSYRDRDYGYTF.

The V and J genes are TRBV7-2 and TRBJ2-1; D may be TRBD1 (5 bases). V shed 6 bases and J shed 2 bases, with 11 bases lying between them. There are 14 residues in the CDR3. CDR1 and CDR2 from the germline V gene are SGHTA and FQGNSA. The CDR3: CASRSDRAYNEQFF. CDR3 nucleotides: TGTGCCAGCAGATCCGACAGAGCCTACAATGAGCAGTTCTTC. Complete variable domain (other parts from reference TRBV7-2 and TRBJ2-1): GAGVSQSPSNKVTEKGKDVELRCDPISGHTALYWYRQSLGQGLEFLIYFQGNSAPDKSGLPSDRFSAERTGGSVSTLTIQRTQQEDSAVYLCASRSDRAYNEQFFGPGTRLTVL.

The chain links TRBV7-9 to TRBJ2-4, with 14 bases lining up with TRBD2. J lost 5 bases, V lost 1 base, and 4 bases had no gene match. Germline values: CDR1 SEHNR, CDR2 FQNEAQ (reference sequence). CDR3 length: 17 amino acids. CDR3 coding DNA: TGTGCCAGCAGCTTAGGTGGACTAGCGGGGGGCCAAAACATTCAGTACTTC. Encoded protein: CASSLGGLAGGQNIQYF.